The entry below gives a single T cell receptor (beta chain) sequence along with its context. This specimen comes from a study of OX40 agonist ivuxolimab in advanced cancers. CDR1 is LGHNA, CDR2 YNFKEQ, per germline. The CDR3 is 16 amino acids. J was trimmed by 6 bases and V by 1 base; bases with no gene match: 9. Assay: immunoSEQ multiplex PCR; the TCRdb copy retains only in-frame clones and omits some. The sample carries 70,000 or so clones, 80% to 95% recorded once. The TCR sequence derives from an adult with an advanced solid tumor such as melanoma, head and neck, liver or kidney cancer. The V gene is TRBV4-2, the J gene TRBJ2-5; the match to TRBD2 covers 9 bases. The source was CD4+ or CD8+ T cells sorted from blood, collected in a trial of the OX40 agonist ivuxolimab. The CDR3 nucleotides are TGTGCCAGCAGCCAAGGGGGCCTAGCGGGGATCAAGACCCAGTACTTC. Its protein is CASSQGGLAGIKTQYF.